Listed below are T cell receptor beta chains from one sample, sequenced in a study of blood T cell repertoires in COVID-19. Sequencing was performed with immunoSEQ multiplex PCR; in TCRdb, only in-frame clones are kept and a portion is missing. The table records about 120,000 clones, 80% to 90% of them present only once. The sequenced sample consisted of peripheral blood. These receptors were taken from a man in his 70s with active or convalescent COVID-19. Both conserved end residues are part of each CDR3. Each record gives: V gene, clone size, D gene, J gene, CDR3 protein, CDR3 DNA. A D gene is named only where the DNA matches it firmly. Clone size is stated in some rows and not others, as once, few, many or a class when expanded.

V: TRBV2
size: once
D: TRBD1
J: TRBJ1-3
CDR3: CASNYLGGQNTIYF
DNA: TGTGCCAGCAATTATCTAGGGGGCCAAAACACCATATATTTT

V: TRBV6-5
size: -
D: -
J: TRBJ1-2
CDR3: CATFPGDGTKYGYTF
DNA: TGTGCCACTTTCCCCGGGGACGGGACAAAATATGGCTACACCTTC

V: TRBV6-5
size: -
D: -
J: TRBJ2-7
CDR3: CASSYFGSVTYEQYF
DNA: TGTGCCAGCAGTTACTTTGGCAGCGTGACCTACGAGCAGTACTTC

V: TRBV27
size: -
D: -
J: TRBJ2-3
CDR3: CAILSPPHTQYF
DNA: TGTGCCATCCTGTCCCCTCCCCATACGCAGTATTTT

V: TRBV21-1
size: -
D: -
J: TRBJ1-5
CDR3: CASSKSGPQHF
DNA: TGTGCCAGCAGCAAGTCCGGGCCCCAGCATTTT

V: TRBV6-5
size: -
D: -
J: TRBJ2-3
CDR3: CASSLIYRADTQYF
DNA: TGTGCCAGCAGCCTTATATACAGGGCAGATACGCAGTATTTT

V: TRBV19
size: -
D: -
J: TRBJ1-3
CDR3: CASSIGDRDTIYF
DNA: TGTGCCAGTAGTATAGGAGACAGAGACACCATATATTTT

V: TRBV6-5
size: -
D: -
J: TRBJ2-7
CDR3: CASRGANYEQYF
DNA: TGTGCCAGCCGCGGGGCGAACTACGAGCAGTACTTC

V: TRBV15
size: -
D: -
J: TRBJ2-1
CDR3: CATSRDPGKAYNEQFF
DNA: TGTGCCACCAGCAGAGATCCGGGAAAGGCTTACAATGAGCAGTTCTTC

V: TRBV11-3
size: once
D: TRBD2
J: TRBJ2-3
CDR3: CASSLGLAGIDTQYF
DNA: TGTGCCAGCAGCTTAGGACTAGCGGGTATAGATACGCAGTATTTT

V: TRBV6-5
size: -
D: TRBD1
J: TRBJ1-6
CDR3: CASSPYRGDNSPLHF
DNA: TGTGCCAGCAGTCCATACAGGGGAGATAATTCACCCCTCCACTTT

V: TRBV4-2
size: -
D: TRBD2
J: TRBJ2-1
CDR3: CASSRAKASGTYNEQFF
DNA: TGTGCCAGCAGCCGCGCCAAGGCTAGCGGGACCTACAATGAGCAGTTCTTC

V: TRBV6-6
size: -
D: TRBD1
J: TRBJ1-2
CDR3: CASSPPLTGKPSGNYGYTF
DNA: TGTGCCAGCAGTCCCCCCCTGACAGGGAAACCCTCGGGCAACTATGGCTACACCTTC

V: TRBV4-1
size: -
D: -
J: TRBJ1-4
CDR3: CASSQDPGMGEKLFF
DNA: TGCGCCAGCAGCCAAGATCCGGGGATGGGTGAAAAACTGTTTTTT

V: TRBV18
size: -
D: TRBD1
J: TRBJ2-7
CDR3: CASSLGDRGYEQYF
DNA: TGTGCCAGCTCACTCGGGGACAGGGGTTACGAGCAGTACTTC

V: TRBV30
size: -
D: TRBD1
J: TRBJ2-2
CDR3: CAWSGQGAGELFF
DNA: TGTGCCTGGAGCGGTCAGGGGGCCGGGGAGCTGTTTTTT

V: TRBV6-5
size: -
D: TRBD2
J: TRBJ2-3
CDR3: CASSYLGLATDTQYF
DNA: TGTGCCAGCAGTTACCTGGGACTAGCAACCGATACGCAGTATTTT

V: TRBV10-3
size: -
D: -
J: TRBJ1-6
CDR3: CAISDTVSPLHF
DNA: TGTGCCATCAGTGATACGGTCTCACCCCTCCACTTT

V: TRBV27
size: -
D: -
J: TRBJ2-3
CDR3: CASSLSGDGFTDTQYF
DNA: TGTGCCAGCAGTTTATCCGGAGACGGATTCACAGATACGCAGTATTTT

V: TRBV4-1
size: -
D: TRBD2
J: TRBJ2-3
CDR3: CASSQEAGGDGDTQYF
DNA: TGCGCCAGCAGCCAAGAAGCGGGAGGTGATGGAGATACGCAGTATTTT

V: TRBV5-5
size: -
D: -
J: TRBJ1-4
CDR3: CASSLGGTYREREKLFF
DNA: TGTGCCAGCAGCTTGGGGGGCACGTACAGGGAACGAGAAAAACTGTTTTTT

V: TRBV18
size: -
D: -
J: TRBJ2-5
CDR3: CASFTGSSQETQYF
DNA: TGTGCCAGCTTTACCGGGTCCAGTCAAGAGACCCAGTACTTC

V: TRBV5-5
size: -
D: -
J: TRBJ2-5
CDR3: CASSGTEYQETQYF
DNA: TGTGCCAGCAGTGGCACGGAGTACCAAGAGACCCAGTACTTC

V: TRBV11-2
size: -
D: -
J: TRBJ2-5
CDR3: CASSQLETQYF
DNA: TGTGCCAGCAGCCAACTAGAGACCCAGTACTTC

V: TRBV14
size: -
D: TRBD2
J: TRBJ2-1
CDR3: CASSQELAGRREQFF
DNA: TGTGCCAGCAGCCAAGAGTTAGCGGGACGTAGAGAGCAGTTCTTC

V: TRBV27
size: -
D: TRBD2
J: TRBJ2-5
CDR3: CASSMGLAGRRETQYF
DNA: TGTGCCAGCAGTATGGGACTAGCGGGAAGAAGGGAGACCCAGTACTTC

V: TRBV28
size: -
D: TRBD2
J: TRBJ2-3
CDR3: CASSSPTSGITDTQYF
DNA: TGTGCCAGCAGTTCCCCGACTAGCGGGATCACAGATACGCAGTATTTT

V: TRBV28
size: -
D: TRBD2
J: TRBJ2-1
CDR3: CASRTPGTSGSYNEQFF
DNA: TGTGCCAGCAGGACCCCCGGGACTAGCGGGAGTTACAATGAGCAGTTCTTC

V: TRBV3-1/TRBV3-2
size: -
D: -
J: TRBJ2-1
CDR3: CASSQGRNNEQFF
DNA: TGTGCCAGCAGCCAAGGGAGAAACAATGAGCAGTTCTTC

V: TRBV28
size: -
D: TRBD1
J: TRBJ1-4
CDR3: CASSRDRVPNEKLFF
DNA: TGTGCCAGCAGCCGCGACAGGGTTCCTAATGAAAAACTGTTTTTT